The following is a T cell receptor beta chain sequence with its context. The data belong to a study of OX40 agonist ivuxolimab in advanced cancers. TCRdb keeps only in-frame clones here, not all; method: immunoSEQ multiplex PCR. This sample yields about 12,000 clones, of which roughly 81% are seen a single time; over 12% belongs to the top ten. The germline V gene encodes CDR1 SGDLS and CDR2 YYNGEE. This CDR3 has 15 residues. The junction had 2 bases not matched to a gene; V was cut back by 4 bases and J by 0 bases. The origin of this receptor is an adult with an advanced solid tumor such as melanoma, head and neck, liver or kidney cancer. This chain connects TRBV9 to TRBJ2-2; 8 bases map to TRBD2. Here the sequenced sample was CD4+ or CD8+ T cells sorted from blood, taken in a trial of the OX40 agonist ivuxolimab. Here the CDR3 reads CASSSTSANTGELFF. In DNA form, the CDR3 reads TGTGCCAGCAGCTCGACTAGCGCGAACACCGGGGAGCTGTTTTTT.